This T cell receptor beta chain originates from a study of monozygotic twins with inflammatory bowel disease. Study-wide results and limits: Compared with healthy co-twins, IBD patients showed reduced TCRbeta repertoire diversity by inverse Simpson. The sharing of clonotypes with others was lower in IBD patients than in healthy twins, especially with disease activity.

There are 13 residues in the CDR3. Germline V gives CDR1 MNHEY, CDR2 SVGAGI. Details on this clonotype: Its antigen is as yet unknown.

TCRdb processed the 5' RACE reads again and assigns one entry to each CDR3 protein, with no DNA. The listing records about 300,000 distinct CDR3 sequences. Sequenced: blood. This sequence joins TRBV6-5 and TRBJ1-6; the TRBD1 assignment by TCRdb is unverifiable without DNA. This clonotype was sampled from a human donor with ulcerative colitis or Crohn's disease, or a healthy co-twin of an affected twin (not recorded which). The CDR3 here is CASSLTGESPLHF.